The 28 T cell receptor beta chains below all came from one sample that was sequenced in a study of cytomegalovirus exposure and HLA in healthy donors. Researchers ran the PCR with 60 Vbeta and 13 Jbeta primers. Clones were read by immunoSEQ multiplex PCR, and TCRdb kept only the in-frame ones, dropping some. Among about 170,000 clones listed, roughly 80% were seen once. The sample was PBMCs. These receptors originate from a woman younger than 35 in good health and CMV-seronegative.

Only a few counts were recorded for this clone. The rearrangement uses TRBV11-2 and TRBJ2-1; 9 positions agree with TRBD1. The CDR3 spans 15 residues. The germline gives CDR1 SGHAT, CDR2 FQNNGV. V lost 7 bases, J lost 6 bases, and 10 bases stayed unmatched. CDR3 DNA sequence: TGTGCCAGCATCTTCGACAGGGGGAGGATCAATGAGCAGTTCTTC. This encodes CASIFDRGRINEQFF.

The chain combines TRBV5-1 with TRBJ2-7; TRBD2 is a possible D gene (6 bases). Germline V gives CDR1 SGHRS, CDR2 YFSETQ. The CDR3 sequence is 14 residues long. V dropped 0 bases and J dropped 6 bases, with 13 bases sitting between them. CDR3 in amino acids: CASSLDGGTGEQYF. In nucleotides, the CDR3 is TGCGCCAGCAGCTTGGATGGAGGGACGGGCGAGCAGTACTTC.

The V and J genes are TRBV11-2 and TRBJ2-1; 7 nucleotides line up with TRBD1. V shed 3 bases and J 0 bases; nucleotides not matched to a gene: 2. The germline V gene has CDR1 SGHAT and CDR2 FQNNGV. The CDR3 length is 15 residues. DNA for the CDR3: TGTGCCAGCAGCTTGGGACAGAGCTCCTACAATGAGCAGTTCTTC. It yields the protein CASSLGQSSYNEQFF.

This clone was counted only a few times. The V gene is TRBV21-1, the J gene TRBJ2-5; no DNA check was done on the table's D call, TRBD2. TRBV21-1 is noted as a pseudogene. The CDR3 contains 13 residues. The CDR3 sequence: CASRLAGGETQYF. The CDR3 DNA is TGTGCCAGCAGGCTAGCGGGAGGGGAGACCCAGTACTTC.

Only a few counts were recorded for this clone. This chain links TRBV7-9 with TRBJ2-3, with a weak D call TRBD2 (6 bases). In germline, CDR1 is SEHNR, CDR2 FQNEAQ (reference sequence). V dropped 0 bases and J dropped 8 bases, with 12 bases sitting between them. The CDR3 totals 14 residues. CDR3 nucleotide sequence: TGTGCCAGCAGCTTAGCGGCGGGGCCCGCTACGCAGTATTTT. Its protein product is CASSLAAGPATQYF.

The chain joins TRBV7-3 to TRBJ2-6; a possible D gene is TRBD1 (5 bases). Germline CDR1 SGHTA, CDR2 FQGTGA. The V gene lost 5 bases and the J gene lost 0 bases, with 8 bases spanning the gap. The length of the CDR3 is 15 residues. DNA of the CDR3: TGTGCCAGCAGCCGACAGAGCTCTGGGGCCAACGTCCTGACTTTC. As protein: CASSRQSSGANVLTF.

The J gene is TRBJ1-1, the V gene TRBV6-4, with a weak D call TRBD1 (5 bases). The V end lost 0 bases, the J end lost 0 bases, and 8 bases lay between the germline ends. The V gene's germline CDR1 is MRHNA and CDR2 SNTAGT. This CDR3 has 15 amino acids. The CDR3 loop reads CASSDSAGMNTEAFF. The CDR3 region has the DNA TGTGCCAGCAGTGACTCGGCAGGGATGAACACTGAAGCTTTCTTT.

The chain uses TRBV9 and TRBJ2-1; maybe TRBD2 (7 bases). The CDR3 runs 14 residues. The germline V gene encodes CDR1 SGDLS and CDR2 YYNGEE. Trimming removed 5 bases at V and 7 bases at J, with 16 bases between. The CDR3 DNA reads as TGTGCCAGCAGGCAGGAGGGGGGGTGGAATGAGCAGTTCTTC. Translating it yields CASRQEGGWNEQFF.

CDR3 coding DNA: TGTGCCAGCAGCCAATTGGAGGGGTGGAACACTGAAGCTTTCTTT. Translating it yields CASSQLEGWNTEAFF. This sequence joins TRBV4-2 and TRBJ1-1; the D gene is possibly TRBD1 (5 bases). The CDR3 loop spans 15 amino acids. The germline V and J ends were trimmed by 2 bases and 1 base, with 11 bases remaining between them. CDR1 and CDR2 (germline): LGHNA, YNFKEQ.

This chain joins TRBV6-6 and TRBJ2-2; TRBD1 is a possible D gene (5 bases). V was clipped by 7 bases and J by 7 bases, with 13 bases between them. The CDR3 loop spans 13 amino acids. The germline gives CDR1 MNHNY, CDR2 SVGAGI (reference sequence). For the CDR3, the DNA is TGTGCCAGCAAGAAAGGGGTTAGCGGGGAGCTGTTTTTT. Its translation: CASKKGVSGELFF.

This chain connects TRBV7-6 to TRBJ2-7; unclear D gene. The CDR3 contains 13 residues. V lost 3 bases to trimming and J lost 3 bases, with 9 bases between them. Germline lookup yields CDR1 SGHVS and CDR2 FNYEAQ. This CDR3 reads CASSLETHYEQYF. CDR3 nucleotide sequence: TGTGCCAGCAGCTTGGAGACTCACTACGAGCAGTACTTC.

This clone was counted a single time. The chain uses TRBV6-6 and TRBJ1-2; 7 positions match TRBD1. The junction had 7 bases not matched to a gene; V was cut back by 6 bases and J by 0 bases. The CDR3 has 15 residues. Germline CDR1 is MNHNY and CDR2 is SVGAGI (reference sequence). The CDR3 DNA reads TGTGCCAGCAGCCACCGGGACAGCTCTAACTATGGCTACACCTTC. It specifies CASSHRDSSNYGYTF.

This clone was observed a few times. The CDR3 coding sequence is TGTGCCAGCTCACGGGAGGGTATCAACTATGGCTACACCTTC. It translates to CASSREGINYGYTF. V gene TRBV18 combines with J gene TRBJ1-2; D call uncertain. This CDR3 has 14 amino acids. Trimming left V 4 bases short and J 2 bases short, with 11 bases between. Germline values: CDR1 KGHSH, CDR2 LQKENI.

The chain couples TRBV7-2 to TRBJ1-2; TRBD1 matches at 8 bases. The CDR3 contains 15 residues. After removal of 5 bases from V and 4 bases from J, the junction contained 9 bases not matched to a gene. Germline lookup yields CDR1 SGHTA and CDR2 FQGNSA. The CDR3 spells CASSPDRDRSYGYTF. The CDR3 DNA follows: TGTGCCAGCAGCCCAGACCGGGACAGGTCCTATGGCTACACCTTC. The full variable domain, in which reference TRBV7-2 and TRBJ1-2 provide the parts outside the CDR3, is GAGVSQSPSNKVTEKGKDVELRCDPISGHTALYWYRQSLGQGLEFLIYFQGNSAPDKSGLPSDRFSAERTGGSVSTLTIQRTQQEDSAVYLCASSPDRDRSYGYTFGSGTRLTVV.

The table lists this clone with a count of one. The chain has TRBV9 and TRBJ2-1; tentatively, D is TRBD1 (5 bases). The CDR3 spans 12 residues. V lost 3 bases and J lost 5, with 6 bases in between. Germline CDR1 and CDR2: SGDLS and YYNGEE. CDR3 in amino acids: CASSAQDNEQFF. For the CDR3, the DNA is TGTGCCAGCAGCGCACAGGACAATGAGCAGTTCTTC.

The chain couples TRBV6-5 to TRBJ1-3, with a weak D call TRBD1 (6 bases). CDR1 and CDR2 (germline): MNHEY, SVGAGI. This CDR3 has 15 amino acids. The germline V and J ends were trimmed by 5 bases and 1 base, with 12 bases remaining between them. CDR3 coding DNA: TGTGCCAGCAGTCCAAACAGGGCGTCTGGAAACACCATATATTTT. As protein: CASSPNRASGNTIYF.

The genes are TRBV7-3 and TRBJ2-2; 9 bases align to TRBD1. With 5 bases clipped from V and 3 bases from J, the junction kept 7 bases outside the gene matches. Germline V gives CDR1 SGHTA, CDR2 FQGTGA. CDR3 length equals 16 residues. The CDR3 here is CASSRAGTGYTGELFF. DNA of the CDR3: TGTGCCAGCAGCCGCGCCGGGACAGGGTACACCGGGGAGCTGTTTTTT.

The genes are TRBV5-4 and TRBJ2-1, with 7 bases aligning to TRBD2. CDR3 size: 15 residues. Trimming took 4 bases from V and 3 from J; bases not matched to a gene: 7. The germline V gene has CDR1 SGHNT and CDR2 YYREEE (reference sequence). CDR3 protein: CASSPLAANYNEQFF. The CDR3 bases are TGTGCCAGCAGCCCCCTAGCGGCAAACTACAATGAGCAGTTCTTC.

This clone has just a few counts. The chain links TRBV6-5 to TRBJ2-3, with 7 positions matching TRBD1. CDR3 size: 13 residues. CDR1 is MNHEY and CDR2 is SVGAGI in the germline V gene. J was trimmed by 6 bases and V by 5 bases; bases with no gene match: 5. The CDR3 nucleotides read TGTGCCAGCAGTCAGAACAGGGGTGATACGCAGTATTTT. Translating gives CASSQNRGDTQYF.

This chain joins TRBV4-2 and TRBJ2-1; D might be TRBD2 (6 bases). The length of the CDR3 is 14 residues. Germline V gene sequence: CDR1 LGHNA, CDR2 YNFKEQ. Trimming stripped 4 bases from V and 3 bases from J, with 10 bases between. As DNA, the CDR3 is TGTGCCAGCAGCCGGAGGGACGACTACAATGAGCAGTTCTTC. Protein product: CASSRRDDYNEQFF.

The V gene is TRBV28, the J gene TRBJ2-4, with 9 bases lining up with TRBD1. V shed 3 bases, J shed 8 bases, and the junction held 8 bases outside the gene matches. Germline CDR1 is MDHEN and CDR2 is SYDVKM. The CDR3 length is 15 residues. The CDR3 nucleotides read TGTGCCAGCAGTTTCGGACAGGGGAGTGTAGACATTCAGTACTTC. Translated: CASSFGQGSVDIQYF.

The chain links TRBV18 to TRBJ2-7; 10 nucleotides agree with TRBD1. CDR1 is KGHSH and CDR2 is LQKENI in the germline V gene. The CDR3 is 14 residues long. J lost 6 bases, V lost 2 bases, and 4 bases had no gene match. CDR3 in amino acids: CASSPETGGGEQYF. CDR3 nucleotides: TGTGCCAGCTCACCAGAGACAGGGGGCGGCGAGCAGTACTTC.

There are a few counts of this clone. The rearrangement joins TRBV11-3 to TRBJ2-7; 7 bases align to TRBD2. CDR3 size: 14 residues. After removal of 4 bases from V and 4 bases from J, the junction contained 7 bases not matched to a gene. Looked up from germline, CDR1 is SGHNT and CDR2 is YENEEA. The CDR3 is CASSSGTGRYEQYF. DNA for the CDR3: TGTGCCAGCAGCTCGGGTACCGGGAGGTACGAGCAGTACTTC.

V gene TRBV9 combines with J gene TRBJ2-3; D is possibly TRBD1 (6 bases). Per the germline V gene, CDR1 is SGDLS and CDR2 is YYNGEE. This CDR3 has 18 amino acids. Trimming left V 0 bases short and J 5 bases short, with 22 bases between. CDR3 in amino acids: CASSVAATVQGSRDTQYF. The CDR3 DNA reads as TGTGCCAGCAGCGTAGCCGCAACGGTGCAGGGGAGTAGAGATACGCAGTATTTT.

The V gene is TRBV18, the J gene TRBJ2-5, with a weak D call TRBD2 (6 bases). Trimming cost V 1 base and J 1 base, with 13 bases left between them. Germline-derived CDR1 and CDR2 are KGHSH and LQKENI. The CDR3 runs 16 residues. The CDR3 is CASSPQGGGIQETQYF. The DNA for the CDR3 is TGTGCCAGCTCACCACAGGGAGGTGGGATCCAAGAGACCCAGTACTTC.

The chain links TRBV19 to TRBJ1-4; the D is unclear. CDR1 and CDR2 (germline): LNHDA, SQIVND (reference sequence). V was pared by 5 bases and J by 7 bases, with 11 bases between. This CDR3 contains 13 residues. As DNA, the CDR3 is TGTGCCAGTAGTCTGCGTTTAGTTGAAAAACTGTTTTTT. Its translation is CASSLRLVEKLFF.

This chain links TRBV29-1 with TRBJ2-5; TRBD2 matches 8 bases. CDR1 and CDR2 (germline): SQVTM, ANQGSEA. V shed 4 bases and J 1 base; nucleotides not matched to a gene: 8. The CDR3 length is 15 residues. The CDR3 here is CSVVIAGRIQETQYF. Here the CDR3 DNA reads TGCAGCGTTGTGATAGCGGGGCGTATCCAAGAGACCCAGTACTTC.

The gene calls are TRBV10-3 and TRBJ2-3, with TRBD1 matching 9 bases. The CDR3 is 16 amino acids. CDR1 and CDR2 from the germline V gene are ENHRY and SYGVKD. With V trimmed by 3 bases and J by 0 bases, 4 bases remained unmatched. CDR3 sequence (DNA): TGTGCCATCAGTGATGAAGGGACAGGGAGCACAGATACGCAGTATTTT. Protein product: CAISDEGTGSTDTQYF.